This TCR beta chain was identified in a study of early T cells in non-severe SARS-CoV-2 infection. The overall study: The input, bulk RNA from unsorted whole blood, was sequenced, and chains were unpaired.

This clonotype was recorded a few times. Antigen specificity is unknown. CDR3 length: 12 amino acids. Trimming shortened V by 5 bases and J by 6 bases, and 10 bases separated the two germline ends. From germline, CDR1 is SGHVS and CDR2 FQNEAQ. Regarding the study as a whole: Matching against VDJdb likely underestimated virus-specific expansions, favoring anti-spike CD8.

As part of library construction, unique molecular identifiers were attached to individual cDNA molecules. TCRdb itself ran the 5' RACE reads through MiXCR, one entry per CDR3 protein. The sample has 30,000 to 45,000 distinct CDR3 sequences, less than 7% seen once; the top ten hold 4% to 4.5%. This sequence was found in an adult who was a healthcare worker with PCR-confirmed SARS-CoV-2 infection or an uninfected control (not recorded which). The sequenced sample was whole blood, obtained at baseline. The rearrangement uses TRBV7-8 and TRBJ1-2; maybe TRBD1 (6 bases). CDR3 nucleotide sequence: TGTGCCAGCAGCATGGGACAAGATGGCTACACCTTC. Its translation is CASSMGQDGYTF.